A single sample gave rise to the 30 T cell receptor beta chains below, sequenced in a study of sequential checkpoint blockade in melanoma. Treatment reported: randomized to nivolumab then ipilimumab (arm A) or the reverse (arm B). Profiled with immunoSEQ multiplex PCR; TCRdb holds only in-frame clones, not every one. Found here are roughly 17,000 clones, around 73% of them singletons; the top ten hold roughly 22%. The input for sequencing was CD8+ T cells sorted from blood (inferred from file names), taken from a patient given nivolumab and ipilimumab in sequence. The receptors come from a human donor with melanoma.

The rearrangement links TRBV4-1 to TRBJ1-5; D uncertain. V was pared by 0 bases and J by 6 bases, with 12 bases between. CDR1 is MGHRA, CDR2 YSYEKL, per germline. CDR3 length: 15 residues. This CDR3 reads CASSQETLRIQPQHF. The CDR3 bases are TGCGCCAGCAGCCAAGAGACTTTGAGGATTCAGCCCCAGCATTTT.

The rearrangement links TRBV7-9 to TRBJ2-1; 9 positions agree with TRBD2. Per germline, CDR1 SEHNR and CDR2 FQNEAQ (reference sequence). V shed 5 bases and J 0 bases; nucleotides not matched to a gene: 5. The CDR3 consists of 16 residues. DNA for the CDR3: TGTGCCAGCAGCGAATTTAGCGGGAGCTCCTACAATGAGCAGTTCTTC. This gives the protein CASSEFSGSSYNEQFF.

The J gene is TRBJ1-2, the V gene TRBV7-6; D is unclear. The CDR3 is 17 amino acids. V gave up 5 bases and J gave up 2 bases, with 21 bases separating them. The germline V gene encodes CDR1 SGHVS and CDR2 FNYEAQ. The CDR3 loop reads CASSLGKGTSWNYGYTF. The CDR3 coding sequence is TGTGCCAGCAGCCTGGGGAAGGGAACTAGTTGGAACTATGGCTACACCTTC. The full variable domain, completed using reference TRBV7-6 and TRBJ1-2, is GAGVSQSPRYKVTKRGQDVALRCDPISGHVSLYWYRQALGQGPEFLTYFNYEAQQDKSGLPNDRFSAERPEGSISTLTIQRTEQRDSAMYRCASSLGKGTSWNYGYTFGSGTRLTVV.

This clone was observed once. The V and J genes are TRBV6-5 and TRBJ2-7, with 7 bases identical to TRBD2. The CDR3 runs 15 residues. The germline V gene has CDR1 MNHEY and CDR2 SVGAGI. V was pared by 4 bases and J by 4 bases, with 10 bases of the junction left unmatched. In DNA form, the CDR3 reads TGTGCCAGCAGTTTAGGCAGCGGGACGGTGTACGAGCAGTACTTC. This translates into CASSLGSGTVYEQYF.

J is TRBJ1-2 and V is TRBV14, with D unclear. The CDR3 spans 13 residues. CDR1 is SGHDN and CDR2 is FVKESK in the germline V gene. Between the trimmed V and J ends, which lost 1 base and 4 bases, there was a span of 7 bases. The chain's CDR3 is CASSQVSVYGYTF. The CDR3 DNA follows: TGTGCCAGCAGCCAAGTTTCAGTCTATGGCTACACCTTC.

The rearrangement uses TRBV5-6 and TRBJ2-7; D gene uncertain. The germline CDR1 and CDR2 sequences are SGHDT and YYEEEE. Trimming pared 4 bases from V and 3 bases from J, leaving 17 bases between. There are 15 residues in the CDR3. The CDR3: CASSQTQNLYYEQYF. CDR3 DNA sequence: TGTGCCAGCAGCCAGACTCAGAACCTCTACTACGAGCAGTACTTC.

Only one count was recorded for this clone. V gene TRBV7-9 combines with J gene TRBJ2-6; 7 bases align to TRBD1. The CDR3 loop spans 18 amino acids. With 5 bases clipped from V and 0 bases from J, the junction kept 10 bases outside the gene matches. Germline lookup yields CDR1 SEHNR and CDR2 FQNEAQ (reference sequence). The CDR3 is CASSGQARPFSGANVLTF. DNA for the CDR3: TGTGCCAGCAGCGGACAGGCGCGTCCCTTCTCTGGGGCCAACGTCCTGACTTTC.

The DNA for the CDR3 is TGCAGCGTTGGTTGGGACACCAGCTCCTACGAGCAGTACTTC. Translation: CSVGWDTSSYEQYF. The gene calls are TRBV29-1 and TRBJ2-7, with a tentative D call TRBD1 (6 bases). The CDR3 length is 14 residues. Trimming cost V 4 bases and J 0 bases, with 13 bases left between them. CDR1 SQVTM and CDR2 ANQGSEA come from the germline V gene.

V is TRBV19 and J is TRBJ2-7; a possible D gene is TRBD1 (5 bases). The CDR3 is 14 amino acids. V was cut by 1 base and J by 0 bases, with 7 bases left in between. Germline values: CDR1 LNHDA, CDR2 SQIVND (reference sequence). CDR3 DNA: TGTGCCAGTAGTATAGTAGGGGCCTCCTACGAGCAGTACTTC. This translates into CASSIVGASYEQYF.

The chain joins TRBV6-5 to TRBJ2-2, with 7 bases aligning to TRBD2. The germline V gene encodes CDR1 MNHEY and CDR2 SVGAGI. The CDR3 is 15 residues long. V shed 7 bases and J 1 base; nucleotides not matched to a gene: 6. CDR3 sequence (DNA): TGTGCCAGCAAAGGGGTAGCGGGGAACACCGGGGAGCTGTTTTTT. This translates into CASKGVAGNTGELFF.

V usage is TRBV5-4 and J usage is TRBJ1-3, with D possibly TRBD1 on 5 matching bases. CDR1 SGHNT and CDR2 YYREEE come from the germline V gene (reference sequence). The germline V and J ends were trimmed by 3 bases and 2 bases, with 15 bases remaining between them. The CDR3 extends over 16 amino acids. The CDR3 spells CASSSPGVGPGNTIYF. CDR3 sequence (DNA): TGTGCCAGCAGCTCCCCGGGGGTAGGACCTGGAAACACCATATATTTT.

This clone was seen a few times. The junction differs from germline at one of its ends, possibly a read error. Other DNA sequences within the sample encode an identical CDR3. The chain employs TRBV4-1 and TRBJ2-1; TRBD1 matches 9 bases. CDR3 length equals 14 residues. Germline assignment: CDR1 MGHRA and CDR2 YSYEKL. The CDR3 DNA reads TGTGCCAGCTGGCCGGGACAGGGACACAATGAGCAGTTCTTC. Translating gives CASWPGQGHNEQFF.

This chain uses TRBV27 with TRBJ2-7; D is possibly TRBD2 (5 bases). Trimming left V 6 bases short and J 5 bases short, with 8 bases between. The CDR3 consists of 11 residues. Germline CDR1 reads MNHEY; CDR2 reads SMNVEV (reference sequence). CDR3 in DNA: TGTGCCAGCAGAATAGCGCACGAGCAGTACTTC. Translating it yields CASRIAHEQYF.

This clone was recorded at least ten times. This chain connects TRBV7-2 to TRBJ2-7; D is possibly TRBD2 (6 bases). Germline CDR1 is SGHTA and CDR2 is FQGNSA. Trimming cost V 2 bases and J 0 bases, with 17 bases left between them. The CDR3 has 17 amino acids. The CDR3 region is CASSLFPGLRSSYEQYF. The CDR3 DNA sequence: TGTGCCAGCAGCTTATTCCCGGGACTCAGGAGCTCCTACGAGCAGTACTTC.

This clone was recorded only once. V is TRBV19 and J is TRBJ1-1; D uncertain. CDR1 and CDR2 from the germline V gene are LNHDA and SQIVND (reference sequence). V was clipped by 1 base and J by 2 bases, with 8 bases between them. The CDR3 is 14 amino acids. In DNA, the CDR3 is TGTGCCAGTAGTATAGGACCGGGAAACACTGAAGCTTTCTTT. This gives the protein CASSIGPGNTEAFF.

In its sample, this clone was seen once. CDR3 nucleotide sequence: TGTGCCAGCAGTCGGACAGGGAATAATAATTCACCCCTCCACTTT. Translated: CASSRTGNNNSPLHF. This sequence joins TRBV6-6 and TRBJ1-6; 8 positions match TRBD1. The CDR3 extends over 15 amino acids. The V gene's germline CDR1 is MNHNY and CDR2 SVGAGI (reference sequence). Losses at the gene ends were 5 bases for V and 5 bases for J; bases not matched to a gene: 5.

The V call is TRBV19, the J call TRBJ1-1; D perhaps matches TRBD1 (5 bases). Germline CDR1 LNHDA, CDR2 SQIVND (reference sequence). This CDR3 spans 15 amino acids. V dropped 2 bases and J dropped 6 bases, with 16 bases sitting between them. The CDR3 sequence: CASSILGNPGPEAFF. The CDR3 DNA reads TGTGCCAGTAGTATACTAGGGAACCCAGGGCCTGAAGCTTTCTTT. The whole variable domain, filled in from reference TRBV19 and TRBJ1-1, reads DGGITQSPKYLFRKEGQNVTLSCEQNLNHDAMYWYRQDPGQGLRLIYYSQIVNDFQKGDIAEGYSVSREKKESFPLTVTSAQKNPTAFYLCASSILGNPGPEAFFGQGTRLTVV.

The rearrangement links TRBV5-1 to TRBJ2-1; a weak D match, TRBD2 (6 bases). Looked up from germline, CDR1 is SGHRS and CDR2 is YFSETQ. This CDR3 contains 15 residues. Deletions cut 4 bases from V and 0 bases from J, with 11 bases between. Here the CDR3 DNA reads TGCGCCAGCAGCAATCCGGACTACTCCTACAATGAGCAGTTCTTC. Protein product: CASSNPDYSYNEQFF.

J is TRBJ2-4 and V is TRBV5-6; D may be TRBD2 (6 bases). Germline assignment: CDR1 SGHDT and CDR2 YYEEEE. The length of the CDR3 is 16 residues. Trimming removed 6 bases at V and 0 bases at J, with 16 bases between. The CDR3 DNA is TGTGCCAGCACCCGGGGCGGGGTGGGAGCCAAAAACATTCAGTACTTC. Translation: CASTRGGVGAKNIQYF.

This sequence joins TRBV27 and TRBJ2-1, with TRBD2 matching 11 bases. Germline CDR1 is MNHEY and CDR2 is SMNVEV (reference sequence). The CDR3 length is 15 residues. V shed 3 bases and J 9 bases; nucleotides not matched to a gene: 7. The CDR3 coding sequence is TGTGCCAGCAGTTTTCCGACTAGCGGGGCGGGTGAGCAGTTCTTC. Translated: CASSFPTSGAGEQFF.

As for this clone: The junction departs from the called germline gene at one end, perhaps through a read error. V usage is TRBV27 and J usage is TRBJ1-1; 7 nucleotides align to TRBD1. Per germline, CDR1 MNHEY and CDR2 SMNVEV (reference sequence). The CDR3 covers 14 residues. The CDR3 loop is CASKPGTVNTGAFF. CDR3 DNA sequence: TGTGCCAGCAAGCCCGGGACAGTGAACACTGGAGCTTTCTTT.

The chain employs TRBV6-5 and TRBJ1-2; D uncertain. Trimming stripped 1 base from V and 1 base from J, with 10 bases between. Germline V gives CDR1 MNHEY, CDR2 SVGAGI. CDR3 length: 15 residues. As DNA, the CDR3 is TGTGCCAGCAGTTACTTGGGCGCCGATAACTATGGCTACACCTTC. It codes for CASSYLGADNYGYTF.

This clone has a handful of counts. Compared with germline, one end of the junction differs, possibly owing to a read error. The V gene is TRBV5-3, the J gene TRBJ1-1, with 9 bases identical to TRBD1. TRBV5-3 is noted as an ORF with a role that remains uncertain. This CDR3 is 15 amino acids long. The CDR3 reads CASSLGDRVGTEAFF. The CDR3 nucleotides are TGTGCCAGCAGCTTGGGGGACAGGGTGGGCACTGAAGCTTTCTTT.

The genes are TRBV10-3 and TRBJ1-1; TRBD1 matches 10 bases. Per germline, CDR1 ENHRY and CDR2 SYGVKD. This CDR3 contains 13 residues. With V trimmed by 10 bases and J by 1 base, 3 bases remained unmatched. This chain's CDR3 is CATGQGGNTEAFF. DNA of the CDR3: TGTGCCACCGGACAGGGGGGGAACACTGAAGCTTTCTTT.

This clone was picked up a small number of times. The chain carries TRBV7-3 and TRBJ2-2; D ambiguous. This CDR3 is built from 12 residues. V was pared by 4 bases and J by 8 bases, with 8 bases between. Per germline, CDR1 SGHTA and CDR2 FQGTGA. This CDR3 is CASSSIRGELFF. As DNA, the CDR3 is TGTGCCAGCAGCTCTATTCGGGGGGAGCTGTTTTTT. The full variable domain, its missing parts supplied by reference TRBV7-3 and TRBJ2-2, is GAGVSQTPSNKVTEKGKYVELRCDPISGHTALYWYRQSLGQGPEFLIYFQGTGAADDSGLPNDRFFAVRPEGSVSTLKIQRTERGDSAVYLCASSSIRGELFFGEGSRLTVL.

The chain links TRBV5-5 to TRBJ2-7, with 8 positions matching TRBD1. Trimming at V came to 5 bases and at J to 3 bases, leaving 13 bases not matched to a gene. CDR1 and CDR2 from the germline V gene are SGHKS and YYEKEE (reference sequence). CDR3 length equals 16 residues. The CDR3 region is CASRNPVPGGVYEQYF. As DNA, the CDR3 is TGTGCCAGCAGAAACCCGGTCCCAGGGGGCGTCTACGAGCAGTACTTC.

A remark on this clone: This sample includes further DNA sequences coding for the same CDR3. V and J are TRBV5-6 and TRBJ1-1; tentatively, D is TRBD1 (5 bases). Per germline, CDR1 SGHDT and CDR2 YYEEEE. Trimming took 0 bases from V and 4 from J, leaving 10 bases between them. This CDR3 region has 14 residues. The CDR3 coding sequence is TGTGCCAGCAGCTTGGTAGGGGCCGGCACTGAAGCTTTCTTT. The encoded protein is CASSLVGAGTEAFF.

J is TRBJ2-1 and V is TRBV11-2, with 14 bases that match TRBD2. CDR1 and CDR2 from the germline V gene are SGHAT and FQNNGV. The J segment lost 8 bases and the V segment lost 5 bases, leaving 5 bases of the junction unmatched. This CDR3 comprises 15 residues. CDR3 loop: CASSLGTSGSYEQFF. CDR3 in DNA: TGTGCCAGCAGCCTCGGGACTAGCGGGAGCTATGAGCAGTTCTTC.

This chain links TRBV19 with TRBJ1-1; D unresolved. The V gene lost 2 bases and the J gene lost 1 base, with 5 bases spanning the gap. The CDR3 has 13 amino acids. Germline V CDR1 and CDR2: LNHDA, SQIVND (reference sequence). The CDR3 loop reads CASSIQENTEAFF. The CDR3 DNA follows: TGTGCCAGTAGTATACAGGAGAACACTGAAGCTTTCTTT.

The V gene is TRBV28, the J gene TRBJ2-5; D might be TRBD2 (6 bases). The J call is in doubt because the DNA end fits TRBJ2-7 better. The CDR3 extends over 13 amino acids. Germline lookup yields CDR1 MDHEN and CDR2 SYDVKM. CDR3 in amino acids: CASIPPGAYEQYF. CDR3 sequence (DNA): TGTGCCAGCATACCCCCGGGAGCCTACGAGCAGTACTTC.